Listed below are T cell receptor beta chains from one sample, sequenced in a study of cytomegalovirus exposure and HLA in healthy donors. Repertoires were generated with immunoSEQ multiplex PCR, while TCRdb's copy carries only in-frame clones and drops some. The data contain about 120,000 clones, 75% of them seen just once; the ten biggest clones take up about 2.8%. Sequences were obtained from PBMCs. These receptor sequences come from a woman between 35 and 50 years old in good health and CMV-seropositive. Both conserved end residues are part of each CDR3. The order of the fields is clone size, V gene, J gene, D gene, CDR3 DNA, CDR3 protein. D genes are given only for firm matches. Some rows mark clone size as missing; the rest say once, few, many or name a class of expanded clone.

NA,TRBV6-5,TRBJ1-2,TRBD1,TGTGCCAGCAGTTACTCGACAGGGGCCAACTATGGCTACACCTTC,CASSYSTGANYGYTF
NA,TRBV7-6,TRBJ2-6,TRBD1,TGTGCCAGCAGCCCAAAGGCTCCAACAGGGGGTGGCTCTGGGGCCAACGTCCTGACTTTC,CASSPKAPTGGGSGANVLTF
NA,TRBV5-1,TRBJ2-5,TRBD2,TGCGCCAGCAGCTTGGTTAATACGGGGGGAGAAGAGACCCAGTACTTC,CASSLVNTGGEETQYF
NA,TRBV7-9,TRBJ2-4,TRBD1,TGTGCCAGCAGCCCCTCGGGACAGACCATTCAGTACTTC,CASSPSGQTIQYF
NA,TRBV20-1,TRBJ2-5,NA,TGCAGTGTCCCAGGGGAGGAGACCCAGTACTTC,CSVPGEETQYF
NA,TRBV2,TRBJ2-3,TRBD1,TGTGCCAGCATCAGGACAGGGGTCACAGATACGCAGTATTTT,CASIRTGVTDTQYF
NA,TRBV7-3,TRBJ2-1,TRBD2,TGTGCCAGCAGCTTGGGACTAGCGGGAGTAACTGAGCAGTTCTTC,CASSLGLAGVTEQFF
once,TRBV6-4,TRBJ2-1,TRBD2,TGTGCCAGCAGTGACTCCCTAGCGGGATACAATGAGCAGTTCTTC,CASSDSLAGYNEQFF
many,TRBV5-6,TRBJ1-5,TRBD1,TGTGCCAGCAGCTTCCTTGGGGGGACAGGGAATCAGCCCCAGCATTTT,CASSFLGGTGNQPQHF
NA,TRBV5-6,TRBJ1-5,NA,TGTGCCAGCAGCTTGGTGGGAGGGGATCAGCCCCAGCATTTT,CASSLVGGDQPQHF
NA,TRBV2,TRBJ1-1,NA,TGTGCCAGCATTTGGGGCCTTGAAGCTTTCTTT,CASIWGLEAFF
NA,TRBV7-8,TRBJ1-1,NA,TGTGCCAGCATCCCACTGGGGGCAGGGGAGAACACTGAAGCTTTCTTT,CASIPLGAGENTEAFF
many,TRBV6-6,TRBJ1-4,TRBD1,TGTGCCAGCAGTTACGGGACAGGAGAAAAACTGTTTTTT,CASSYGTGEKLFF
NA,TRBV30,TRBJ1-5,NA,TGTGCCTGGAGTTCAGGTTCAGCCCAGCATTTT,CAWSSGSAQHF
NA,TRBV29-1,TRBJ1-5,NA,TGCAGCGTTGAAGAATCTCCCAATCAGCCCCAGCATTTT,CSVEESPNQPQHF
NA,TRBV11-2,TRBJ2-7,TRBD2,TGTGCCAGCAGCTCCGGGACTAGCGGGTTCGCCGAGCAGTACTTC,CASSSGTSGFAEQYF
NA,TRBV5-1,TRBJ1-2,TRBD1,TGCGCCAGCAGCCCAGACAGGGGTAACTATGGCTACACCTTC,CASSPDRGNYGYTF
NA,TRBV4-3,TRBJ2-1,TRBD2,TGCGCCAGCAGCCTAATGGGGACTAGCGGGGCCTACAATGAGCAGTTCTTC,CASSLMGTSGAYNEQFF
NA,TRBV5-1,TRBJ2-3,TRBD2,TGCGCCAGCAGCTTCCTAGCGGGGGGCACAGATACGCAGTATTTT,CASSFLAGGTDTQYF
NA,TRBV30,TRBJ1-3,NA,TGTGCCTGGAGTTTATTCTCTGGAAACACCATATATTTT,CAWSLFSGNTIYF
NA,TRBV13,TRBJ1-5,NA,TGTGCCAGCAGCTTAGCGGGGTATCAGCCCCAGCATTTT,CASSLAGYQPQHF
NA,TRBV2,TRBJ2-5,TRBD2,TGTGCCAGCAGTGACGGACTAGCTTATCAAGAGACCCAGTACTTC,CASSDGLAYQETQYF
NA,TRBV21-1,TRBJ1-1,NA,TGTGCCAGCAGCAAAAGAGGGAAAATAACTGAAGCTTTCTTT,CASSKRGKITEAFF
NA,TRBV5-1,TRBJ1-4,NA,TGCGCCAGCAGCTTGGAGGCGTTGGAGGGGAGACTGTTTTTT,CASSLEALEGRLFF
NA,TRBV27,TRBJ2-7,TRBD1,TGTGCCAGCAGTTTTCTAGGGACAGGTATCTACGAGCAGTACTTC,CASSFLGTGIYEQYF
NA,TRBV4-3,TRBJ1-1,TRBD1,TGCGCCAGCAGCCAAGACGAGAGGGCAGGGGGGACTGAAGCTTTCTTT,CASSQDERAGGTEAFF
NA,TRBV2,TRBJ1-6,TRBD1,TGTGCCAGCAGTCCAGCCGGGACAGGGAATTCACCCCTCCACTTT,CASSPAGTGNSPLHF
NA,TRBV2,TRBJ1-1,NA,TGTGCCATCGATCCACAGGGTAACACTGAAGCTTTCTTT,CAIDPQGNTEAFF
NA,TRBV6-5,TRBJ2-3,TRBD2,TGTGCCAGCAGTTACAAGGGGACGGGGGGAGATACGCAGTATTTT,CASSYKGTGGDTQYF
NA,TRBV6-1,TRBJ2-2,TRBD1,TGTGCCAGCAGTGGTCAGGGGACAGTAAACACCGGGGAGCTGTTTTTT,CASSGQGTVNTGELFF
NA,TRBV29-1,TRBJ2-7,TRBD1,TGCAGCGGGACCGGGACAGGGGGGGGAGAGCAGTACTTC,CSGTGTGGGEQYF
NA,TRBV9,TRBJ2-3,NA,TGTGCCAGCAGCGAGCCCCCCACAGATACGCAGTATTTT,CASSEPPTDTQYF
NA,TRBV28,TRBJ2-7,TRBD2,TGTGCCAGCAGTTTATATAAGGGACTATCCTACGAGCAGTACTTC,CASSLYKGLSYEQYF
NA,TRBV5-1,TRBJ2-7,TRBD1,TGCGCCAGCAGCTGGACAGGCGACGAGCAGTACTTC,CASSWTGDEQYF
NA,TRBV5-1,TRBJ2-1,TRBD2,TGCGCCAGCAGCCCCCCGACTAGCGGGAGGGGTGATGAGCAGTTCTTC,CASSPPTSGRGDEQFF
NA,TRBV5-4,TRBJ2-7,TRBD2,TGTGCCAGCAGCACCCGGACTAGCGGGGCCTCCTACGAGCAGTACTTC,CASSTRTSGASYEQYF
few,TRBV7-8,TRBJ1-2,NA,TGTGCCAGCAGCCCCGACACCCATGGCTACACCTTC,CASSPDTHGYTF
NA,TRBV18,TRBJ2-6,NA,TGTGCCAGCTCACCACCGACGAGGGGGGCCAACGTCCTGACTTTC,CASSPPTRGANVLTF
NA,TRBV27,TRBJ2-1,TRBD2,TGTGCCAGCAGTTTATCAACTAGCGGAGCCTCCTACAATGAGCAGTTCTTC,CASSLSTSGASYNEQFF
NA,TRBV7-2,TRBJ2-3,TRBD2,TGTGCCAGCAGCCACGGGTCTAGCGGGGGTGATACGCAGTATTTT,CASSHGSSGGDTQYF
NA,TRBV30,TRBJ1-1,NA,TGTGCCTGGAGTGTCCAGATGATTAACACTGAAGCTTTCTTT,CAWSVQMINTEAFF
few,TRBV7-2,TRBJ2-7,NA,TGTGCCAGCAGGGAGACAGGTCCCTCCTACGAGCAGTACTTC,CASRETGPSYEQYF
NA,TRBV29-1,TRBJ2-7,TRBD1,TGCAGCTATGGACAGGGAGGAGGAAACGAGCAGTACTTC,CSYGQGGGNEQYF
NA,TRBV5-1,TRBJ1-4,NA,TGCGCCAGCAGCCGTGACAGAATCGCAACTAATGAAAAACTGTTTTTT,CASSRDRIATNEKLFF
NA,TRBV7-2,TRBJ1-5,NA,TGTGCCAGCAGCGCACACGGGAGCAATCAGCCCCAGCATTTT,CASSAHGSNQPQHF
NA,TRBV4-2,TRBJ2-3,TRBD2,TGTGCCAGCAGCCAAGATCAGCCTAGCGGGGGGGCAAGAGATACGCAGTATTTT,CASSQDQPSGGARDTQYF
once,TRBV19,TRBJ1-2,NA,TGTGCCAGTAGTATTGGAGCGATCCCTAACTATGGCTACACCTTC,CASSIGAIPNYGYTF
NA,TRBV6-6,TRBJ1-3,NA,TGTGCCAGCAGCAACCCGAGCTCTGGAAACACCATATATTTT,CASSNPSSGNTIYF
NA,TRBV5-1,TRBJ2-3,TRBD2,TGCGCCAGCAGCTCCGGACTAGCGGGAGCTAGAGATACGCAGTATTTT,CASSSGLAGARDTQYF
NA,TRBV25-1,TRBJ2-4,NA,TGTGCCAGCAGTGAATCGCAGGCGCAAAACATTCAGTACTTC,CASSESQAQNIQYF
NA,TRBV7-9,TRBJ1-6,TRBD1,TGTGCCAGCAGCTTATCTGACAGGGGAAGGTCACCCCTCCACTTT,CASSLSDRGRSPLHF
NA,TRBV9,TRBJ1-3,NA,TGTGCCAGCAGCGCCACAAGTCTGGTATCCGGAAACACCATATATTTT,CASSATSLVSGNTIYF